The table lists the clone carrying this TCR beta chain with a few counts. Its target is not known. The length of the CDR3 is 12 residues. Germline V gives CDR1 SQVTM, CDR2 ANQGSEA. V was cut by 6 bases and J by 0 bases, with 8 bases left in between. The data belong to a study of T cells in Graves' hyperthyroidism and ophthalmopathy. From RNA transcripts, TCR beta CDR3 regions were amplified. When the TCR CDR3 underwent first-round RT-PCR, the HTBI primer set was used. From the multiplex PCR reads, TCRdb called clonotypes with MiXCR, one entry per CDR3 protein. The data hold a few hundred thousand distinct CDR3 sequences, with 46% observed a single time. Overall study results and limits: Onset of ophthalmopathy came a median around 7.1 months after the model predicted it. Most clonotypes expanded in thyroid above 0.001 were likewise present in blood.

The chain joins TRBV29-1 to TRBJ1-2, with no clear D. The sequenced material came from peripheral blood or thyroid tissue (not recorded which). The receptor comes from an adult woman with Graves' disease, either hyperthyroidism or ophthalmopathy (not recorded which). CDR3 in DNA: TGCAGCGTCGACGGAGCTAACTATGGCTACACCTTC. Translation: CSVDGANYGYTF.